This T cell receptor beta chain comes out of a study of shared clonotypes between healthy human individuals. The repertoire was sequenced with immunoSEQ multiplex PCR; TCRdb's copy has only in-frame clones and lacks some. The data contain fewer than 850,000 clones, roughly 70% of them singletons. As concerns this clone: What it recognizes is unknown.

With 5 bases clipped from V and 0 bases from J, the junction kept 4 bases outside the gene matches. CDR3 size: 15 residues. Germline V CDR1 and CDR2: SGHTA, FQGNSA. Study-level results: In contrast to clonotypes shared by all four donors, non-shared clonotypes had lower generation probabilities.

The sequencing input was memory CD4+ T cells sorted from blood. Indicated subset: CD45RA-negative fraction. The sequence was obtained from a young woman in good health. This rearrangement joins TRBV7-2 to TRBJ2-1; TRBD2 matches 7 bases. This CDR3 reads CASSPRESSYNEQFF. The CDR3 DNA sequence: TGTGCCAGCAGCCCGCGGGAGAGCTCCTACAATGAGCAGTTCTTC.